This T cell receptor (beta chain) was found in a study of cytomegalovirus exposure and HLA in healthy donors. The CDR3 has 16 residues. Germline values: CDR1 SGHTA, CDR2 FQGNSA. V was cut by 2 bases and J by 0 bases, with 14 bases left in between. The study, taken as a whole, reports: Many donors shared some public TCRs, even though most TCR sequences were rare. According to a subsequent analysis, TCR clusters identified in the first cohort showed a tendency to co-occur across the 100 to 150 validation repertoires.

Sequencing was performed with immunoSEQ multiplex PCR; in TCRdb, only in-frame clones are kept and a portion is missing. The sample records approximately 98,000 clones, nearly 97% being singletons. Points on this clone: Its antigen is undetermined.

The material sequenced was PBMCs. The TCR comes from a woman between 18 and 30 years old in good health and CMV-seronegative. The chain is built from TRBV7-2 and TRBJ2-7; tentatively, D is TRBD1 (5 bases). The CDR3 loop reads CASSLRPDRNSYEQYF. CDR3 bases: TGTGCCAGCAGCTTAAGGCCCGACAGAAACTCCTACGAGCAGTACTTC.